This record concerns one T cell receptor (beta chain) sequence. This sample is drawn from a study of blood T cells in healthy people across ages. Primers used in a second PCR of roughly 6 to 11 cycles were a sample-barcoded 5' primer and a J-beta primer mix. TCRdb redid the calling of the 5' RACE reads with MiXCR, one entry per CDR3 protein. The sample gives 1.5 million to 2 million distinct CDR3 sequences, roughly two fifths of which show up once; 23% is in the top ten. V shed 2 bases, J shed 4 bases, and the junction held 5 bases outside the gene matches. Per germline, CDR1 MNHEY and CDR2 SVGEGT. CDR3 size: 15 residues.

The receptor comes from a human donor in good health. The chain uses TRBV6-2 or TRBV6-3 and TRBJ2-7, with 10 bases that match TRBD1. Source material: blood. The CDR3 reads CASSYAGQGTYEQYF. CDR3 nucleotides: TGTGCCAGCAGTTACGCGGGACAGGGGACGTACGAGCAGTACTTC.